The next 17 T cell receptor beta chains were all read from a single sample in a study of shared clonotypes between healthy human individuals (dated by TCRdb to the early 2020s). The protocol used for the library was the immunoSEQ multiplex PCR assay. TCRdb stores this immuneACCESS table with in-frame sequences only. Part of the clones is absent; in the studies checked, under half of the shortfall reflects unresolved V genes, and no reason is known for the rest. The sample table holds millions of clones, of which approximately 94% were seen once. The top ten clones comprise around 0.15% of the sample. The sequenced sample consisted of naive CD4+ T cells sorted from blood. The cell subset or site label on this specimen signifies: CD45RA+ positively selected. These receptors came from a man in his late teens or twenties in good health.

The CDR3: CASSLEEGSYNEQFF. DNA for the CDR3: TGTGCCAGCAGCTTGGAGGAGGGGTCCTACAATGAGCAGTTCTTC. The J gene is TRBJ2-1, the V gene TRBV5-4; TRBD2 is a possible D gene (6 bases). Per the germline V gene, CDR1 is SGHNT and CDR2 is YYREEE (reference sequence). V lost 0 bases, J lost 1 base, and 8 bases lay in between. There are 15 residues in the CDR3.

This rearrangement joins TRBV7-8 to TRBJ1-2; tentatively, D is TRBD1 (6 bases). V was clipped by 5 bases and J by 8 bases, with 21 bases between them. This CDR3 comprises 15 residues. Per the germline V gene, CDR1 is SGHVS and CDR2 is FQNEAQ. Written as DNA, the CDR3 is TGTGCCAGCAGCGTAGGTACAGGGACGACTCGGGGCTACACCTTC. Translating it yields CASSVGTGTTRGYTF.

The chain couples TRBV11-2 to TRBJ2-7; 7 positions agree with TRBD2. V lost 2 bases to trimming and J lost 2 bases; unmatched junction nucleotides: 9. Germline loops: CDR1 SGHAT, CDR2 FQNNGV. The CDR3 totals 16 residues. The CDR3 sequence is CASSLFPLAVTYEQYF. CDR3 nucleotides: TGTGCCAGCAGCTTATTTCCCCTAGCGGTCACCTACGAGCAGTACTTC.

The DNA of the CDR3 is TGTGCCAGCAGCCGGAGACTAGCGGGGAGGGAAGAGACCCAGTACTTC. Translating it yields CASSRRLAGREETQYF. V usage is TRBV5-5 and J usage is TRBJ2-5; 11 bases match TRBD2. This CDR3 spans 16 amino acids. The V gene end was trimmed by 4 bases and the J gene end by 3 bases; junction bases not matched to a gene: 8. The germline V gene encodes CDR1 SGHKS and CDR2 YYEKEE (reference sequence).

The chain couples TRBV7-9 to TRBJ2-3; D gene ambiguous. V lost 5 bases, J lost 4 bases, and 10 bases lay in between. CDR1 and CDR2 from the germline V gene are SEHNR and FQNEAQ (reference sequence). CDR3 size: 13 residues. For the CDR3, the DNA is TGTGCCAGCAGCGTTACCCCCGCAGATACGCAGTATTTT. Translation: CASSVTPADTQYF. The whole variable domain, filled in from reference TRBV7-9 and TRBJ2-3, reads DTGVSQNPRHKITKRGQNVTFRCDPISEHNRLYWYRQTLGQGPEFLTYFQNEAQLEKSRLLSDRFSAERPKGSFSTLEIQRTEQGDSAMYLCASSVTPADTQYFGPGTRLTVL.

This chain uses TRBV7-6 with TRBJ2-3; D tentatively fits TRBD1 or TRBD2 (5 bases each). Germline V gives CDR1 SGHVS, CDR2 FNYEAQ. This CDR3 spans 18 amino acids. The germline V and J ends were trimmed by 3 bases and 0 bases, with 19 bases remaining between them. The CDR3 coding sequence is TGTGCCAGCAGCTTGGCCATCGGGACGACACACAGCACAGATACGCAGTATTTT. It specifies CASSLAIGTTHSTDTQYF.

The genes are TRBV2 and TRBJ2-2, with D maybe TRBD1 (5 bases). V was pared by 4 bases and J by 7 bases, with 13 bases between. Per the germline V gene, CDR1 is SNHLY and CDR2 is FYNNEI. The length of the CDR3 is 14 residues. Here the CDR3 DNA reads TGTGCCAGCAGTGCTCAGATGGGGCGCGGGGAGCTGTTTTTT. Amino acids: CASSAQMGRGELFF.

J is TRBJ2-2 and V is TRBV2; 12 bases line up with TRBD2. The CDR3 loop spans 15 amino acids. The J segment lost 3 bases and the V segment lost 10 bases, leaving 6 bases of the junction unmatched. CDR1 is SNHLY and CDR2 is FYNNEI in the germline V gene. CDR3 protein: CATELAGGYTGELFF. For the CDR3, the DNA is TGTGCCACCGAACTAGCGGGAGGTTACACCGGGGAGCTGTTTTTT.

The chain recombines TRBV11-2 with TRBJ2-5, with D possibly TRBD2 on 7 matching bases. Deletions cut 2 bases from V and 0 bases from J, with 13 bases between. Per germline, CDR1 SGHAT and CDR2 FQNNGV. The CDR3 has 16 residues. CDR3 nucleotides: TGTGCCAGCAGCTTATATAGGGGGGGGTACCAAGAGACCCAGTACTTC. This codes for CASSLYRGGYQETQYF.

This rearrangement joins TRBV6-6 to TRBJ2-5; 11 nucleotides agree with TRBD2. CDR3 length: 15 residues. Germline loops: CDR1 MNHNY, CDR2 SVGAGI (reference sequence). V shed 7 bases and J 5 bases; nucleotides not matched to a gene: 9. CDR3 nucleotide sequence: TGTGCCAGCACTAGCGGGGGGCGCCGCGGGGAGACCCAGTACTTC. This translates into CASTSGGRRGETQYF.

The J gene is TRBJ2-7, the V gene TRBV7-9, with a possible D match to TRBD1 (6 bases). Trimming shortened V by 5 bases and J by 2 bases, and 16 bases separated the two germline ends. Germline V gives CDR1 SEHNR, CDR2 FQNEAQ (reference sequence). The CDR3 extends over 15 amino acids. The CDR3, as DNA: TGTGCCAGCAGCAGTCCGGGACACGGAACCTACGAGCAGTACTTC. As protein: CASSSPGHGTYEQYF. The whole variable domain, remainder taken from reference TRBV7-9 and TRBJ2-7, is DTGVSQNPRHKITKRGQNVTFRCDPISEHNRLYWYRQTLGQGPEFLTYFQNEAQLEKSRLLSDRFSAERPKGSFSTLEIQRTEQGDSAMYLCASSSPGHGTYEQYFGPGTRLTVT.

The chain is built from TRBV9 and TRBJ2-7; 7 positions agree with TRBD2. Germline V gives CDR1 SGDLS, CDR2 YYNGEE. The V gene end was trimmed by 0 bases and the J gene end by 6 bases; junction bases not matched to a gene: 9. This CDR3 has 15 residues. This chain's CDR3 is CASSVGRAGRSEQYF. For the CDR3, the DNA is TGTGCCAGCAGCGTAGGGCGAGCGGGAAGGAGCGAGCAGTACTTC.

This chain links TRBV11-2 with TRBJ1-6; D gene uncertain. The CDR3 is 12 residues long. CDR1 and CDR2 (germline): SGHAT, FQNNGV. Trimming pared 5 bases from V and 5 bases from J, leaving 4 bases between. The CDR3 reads CASSADNSPLHF. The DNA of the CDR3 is TGTGCCAGCAGCGCGGATAATTCACCCCTCCACTTT.

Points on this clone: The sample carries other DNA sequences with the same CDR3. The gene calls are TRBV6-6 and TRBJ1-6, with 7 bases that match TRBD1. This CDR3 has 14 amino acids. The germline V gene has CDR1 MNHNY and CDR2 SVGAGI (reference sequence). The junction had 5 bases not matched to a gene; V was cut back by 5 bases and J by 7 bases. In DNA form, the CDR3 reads TGTGCCAGCAGTCCTACAGGGGCAAATTCACCCCTCCACTTT. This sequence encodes CASSPTGANSPLHF.

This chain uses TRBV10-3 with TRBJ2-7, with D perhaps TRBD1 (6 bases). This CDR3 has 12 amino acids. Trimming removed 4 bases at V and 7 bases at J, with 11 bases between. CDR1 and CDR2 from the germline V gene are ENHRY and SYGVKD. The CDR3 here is CAISGGGIEQYF. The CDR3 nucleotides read TGTGCCATCAGTGGTGGGGGCATAGAGCAGTACTTC.

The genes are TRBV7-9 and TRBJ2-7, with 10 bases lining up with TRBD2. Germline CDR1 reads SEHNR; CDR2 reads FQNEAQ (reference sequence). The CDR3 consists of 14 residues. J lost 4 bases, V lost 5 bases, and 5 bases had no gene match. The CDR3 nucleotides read TGTGCCAGCAGCGAAAGCGGGAGGGGTTACGAGCAGTACTTC. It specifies CASSESGRGYEQYF.

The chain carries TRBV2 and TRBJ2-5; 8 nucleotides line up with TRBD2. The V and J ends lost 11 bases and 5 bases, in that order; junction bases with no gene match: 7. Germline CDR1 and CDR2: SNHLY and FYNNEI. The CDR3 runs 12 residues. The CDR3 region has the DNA TGTGCCGGTCAAGCGGGAGTGGAGACCCAGTACTTC. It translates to CAGQAGVETQYF.